The 28 T cell receptor beta chains listed next were all sequenced from one sample in a study of blood T cell repertoires in COVID-19. Clones were read by immunoSEQ multiplex PCR, and TCRdb kept only the in-frame ones, dropping some. The sample lists about 140,000 clones; more than 75% were seen once. Sequenced sample: peripheral blood. The receptors were sampled from a woman aged 45 to 65 with active or convalescent COVID-19.

The rearrangement uses TRBV7-9 and TRBJ2-6, with 8 bases matching TRBD1. The CDR3 is made up of 15 amino acids. Trimming at V came to 5 bases and at J to 8 bases, leaving 8 bases not matched to a gene. Per germline, CDR1 SEHNR and CDR2 FQNEAQ (reference sequence). CDR3 bases: TGTGCCAGCAGCCCTGGACAGGGCAGTACCAACGTCCTGACTTTC. Translated, it gives CASSPGQGSTNVLTF.

This clone was detected many times. The chain recombines TRBV19 with TRBJ1-2; 8 bases agree with TRBD1. V lost 5 bases and J lost 2; bases outside the gene matches: 7. Germline CDR1 and CDR2: LNHDA and SQIVND (reference sequence). The CDR3 has 15 residues. Written as DNA, the CDR3 is TGTGCCAGTAGTTTGGGGACAGGCGGAAACTATGGCTACACCTTC. As protein: CASSLGTGGNYGYTF.

This chain joins TRBV7-2 and TRBJ2-4, with 12 bases identical to TRBD1. V trimming: 4 bases; J trimming: 1 base; junction bases outside the gene matches: 2. Germline loops: CDR1 SGHTA, CDR2 FQGNSA. This CDR3 region has 16 residues. In nucleotides, the CDR3 is TGTGCCAGCAGCTCGGGACAGGGGGCGGCCAAAAACATTCAGTACTTC. This encodes CASSSGQGAAKNIQYF.

This rearrangement joins TRBV5-4 to TRBJ2-5; D is perhaps TRBD2 (6 bases). V lost 0 bases and J lost 0, with 9 bases in between. Germline CDR1 reads SGHNT; CDR2 reads YYREEE (reference sequence). The CDR3 loop spans 15 amino acids. The CDR3, as DNA: TGTGCCAGCAGCTTGGTCTCTAGCGACCAAGAGACCCAGTACTTC. Protein product: CASSLVSSDQETQYF. The whole variable domain, remainder taken from reference TRBV5-4 and TRBJ2-5, is ETGVTQSPTHLIKTRGQQVTLRCSSQSGHNTVSWYQQALGQGPQFIFQYYREEENGRGNFPPRFSGLQFPNYSSELNVNALELDDSALYLCASSLVSSDQETQYFGPGTRLLVL.

For the CDR3, the DNA is TGTGCCAGCAGTTTCGGGGGTGCCGTTCAGCCCCAGCATTTT. Its protein is CASSFGGAVQPQHF. The chain carries TRBV27 and TRBJ1-5, with D maybe TRBD1 (5 bases). The CDR3 extends over 14 amino acids. Germline CDR1 MNHEY, CDR2 SMNVEV (reference sequence). V gave up 3 bases and J gave up 6 bases, with 12 bases separating them.

The chain employs TRBV6-2 or TRBV6-3 and TRBJ1-5, with 8 bases that match TRBD1. With V trimmed by 2 bases and J by 0 bases, 9 bases remained unmatched. The germline V gene encodes CDR1 MNHEY and CDR2 SVGEGT. The CDR3 loop spans 18 amino acids. CDR3 coding DNA: TGTGCCAGCAGTTACACCGGGACAGGAATTCATAGCAATCAGCCCCAGCATTTT. Protein product: CASSYTGTGIHSNQPQHF.

The chain combines TRBV7-9 with TRBJ1-3; perhaps TRBD1 as D (5 bases). Trimming left V 1 base short and J 2 bases short, with 12 bases between. Germline CDR1 and CDR2: SEHNR and FQNEAQ (reference sequence). The length of the CDR3 is 16 residues. In DNA form, the CDR3 reads TGTGCCAGCAGCTTAGTGTCAGGGTCGACTGGAAACACCATATATTTT. This gives the protein CASSLVSGSTGNTIYF. Drawing the rest from reference TRBV7-9 and TRBJ1-3, the complete variable domain is DTGVSQNPRHKITKRGQNVTFRCDPISEHNRLYWYRQTLGQGPEFLTYFQNEAQLEKSRLLSDRFSAERPKGSFSTLEIQRTEQGDSAMYLCASSLVSGSTGNTIYFGEGSWLTVV.

This rearrangement joins TRBV2 to TRBJ1-1, with 9 bases fitting TRBD1. V trimming: 10 bases; J trimming: 2 bases; junction bases outside the gene matches: 11. CDR1 and CDR2 from the germline V gene are SNHLY and FYNNEI. The CDR3 has 15 residues. CDR3 residues: CAISRDRASNTEAFF. The CDR3 DNA reads TGTGCCATCTCCCGGGACAGGGCTTCTAACACTGAAGCTTTCTTT.

This chain connects TRBV19 to TRBJ1-1; D is uncertain. There are 13 residues in the CDR3. The germline CDR1 and CDR2 sequences are LNHDA and SQIVND (reference sequence). Trimming left V 6 bases short and J 10 bases short, with 18 bases between. The CDR3 here is CASSPQGPRRAFF. As DNA, the CDR3 is TGTGCCAGTAGCCCACAAGGCCCACGGAGAGCTTTCTTT.

The chain is built from TRBV4-2 and TRBJ1-5; 7 bases map to TRBD1. This CDR3 contains 18 residues. Germline CDR1 reads LGHNA; CDR2 reads YNFKEQ. V lost 2 bases and J lost 4; bases outside the gene matches: 14. The CDR3 bases are TGTGCCAGCAGCCAATACCCGACCCGGGACAGAATTAATCAGCCCCAGCATTTT. Protein product: CASSQYPTRDRINQPQHF.

The chain links TRBV2 to TRBJ2-1, with unresolved D. CDR3 length equals 11 residues. V was trimmed by 3 bases and J by 6 bases, leaving 3 bases between them. Germline loops: CDR1 SNHLY, CDR2 FYNNEI. The CDR3 here is CASSDLNEQFF. The CDR3 coding sequence is TGTGCCAGCAGTGATCTCAATGAGCAGTTCTTC. Filled out from reference TRBV2 and TRBJ2-1, the complete variable domain reads EPEVTQTPSHQVTQMGQEVILRCVPISNHLYFYWYRQILGQKVEFLVSFYNNEISEKSEIFDDQFSVERPDGSNFTLKIRSTKLEDSAMYFCASSDLNEQFFGPGTRLTVL.

The chain uses TRBV30 and TRBJ1-1, with TRBD1 identical over 8 bases. V dropped 3 bases and J dropped 11; count of bases not matched to a gene: 8. CDR1 GTSNPN and CDR2 SVGIG come from the germline V gene (reference sequence). This CDR3 comprises 12 residues. CDR3 sequence reads: CAWSPRTGMAFF. CDR3 nucleotide sequence: TGTGCCTGGAGCCCACGGACAGGGATGGCTTTCTTT.

The chain recombines TRBV5-6 with TRBJ1-1; 7 bases match TRBD1. Germline V CDR1 and CDR2: SGHDT, YYEEEE. J lost 6 bases, V lost 3 bases, and 14 bases had no gene match. The CDR3 length is 16 residues. The DNA for the CDR3 is TGTGCCAGCAGCTCGTTAAGACAGGGCAGTCTCGCTGAAGCTTTCTTT. Residues: CASSSLRQGSLAEAFF. Full variable domain (missing parts from reference TRBV5-6 and TRBJ1-1): DAGVTQSPTHLIKTRGQQVTLRCSPKSGHDTVSWYQQALGQGPQFIFQYYEEEERQRGNFPDRFSGHQFPNYSSELNVNALLLGDSALYLCASSSLRQGSLAEAFFGQGTRLTVV.

This clone was picked up a small number of times. The rearrangement uses TRBV23-1 and TRBJ2-3; tentative D call: TRBD1 (6 bases). TRBV23-1 is an open reading frame whose function is uncertain. The CDR3 runs to 15 residues. The V end was cut by 0 bases, the J end by 5 bases, with 12 bases between. The CDR3 coding sequence is TGCGCCAGCAGTCAATCGGCCCGGGACATAGATACGCAGTATTTT. As protein: CASSQSARDIDTQYF.

The chain employs TRBV4-2 and TRBJ1-2; no clear D gene. The CDR3 contains 15 residues. Looked up from germline, CDR1 is LGHNA and CDR2 is YNFKEQ. Trimming stripped 0 bases from V and 4 bases from J, with 12 bases between. The CDR3 sequence is CASSQDSGAGYGYTF. Written as DNA, the CDR3 is TGTGCCAGCAGCCAAGACTCGGGCGCGGGCTATGGCTACACCTTC.

The chain combines TRBV29-1 with TRBJ2-2, with 11 bases lining up with TRBD2. CDR3 length: 13 amino acids. The germline CDR1 and CDR2 sequences are SQVTM and ANQGSEA. Unmatched junction bases numbered 6, after V lost 8 bases and J lost 7 bases. Here the CDR3 reads CSYTSGSFGELFF. In DNA form, the CDR3 reads TGCAGCTATACTAGCGGGAGTTTCGGGGAGCTGTTTTTT.

The V call is TRBV5-1, the J call TRBJ2-5; possibly TRBD2 for D (7 bases). Trimming took 2 bases from V and 1 from J, leaving 12 bases between them. Germline V CDR1 and CDR2: SGHRS, YFSETQ. The CDR3 has 15 residues. This CDR3 reads CASSFGRGAQETQYF. Written as DNA, the CDR3 is TGCGCCAGCAGCTTTGGCCGGGGGGCCCAAGAGACCCAGTACTTC. The complete variable domain, with remaining parts taken from reference TRBV5-1 and TRBJ2-5, reads KAGVTQTPRYLIKTRGQQVTLSCSPISGHRSVSWYQQTPGQGLQFLFEYFSETQRNKGNFPGRFSGRQFSNSRSEMNVSTLELGDSALYLCASSFGRGAQETQYFGPGTRLLVL.

This clone has only one observation. This sequence joins TRBV7-9 and TRBJ2-3, with D possibly being TRBD2 (5 bases). V lost 5 bases and J 11 bases, leaving 14 bases between the germline ends. CDR3 length: 12 residues. CDR1 and CDR2 (germline): SEHNR, FQNEAQ (reference sequence). CDR3: CASSPPEGMQYF. Here the CDR3 DNA reads TGTGCCAGCAGCCCTCCTGAGGGTATGCAGTATTTT.

V gene TRBV28 combines with J gene TRBJ1-5; D uncertain. The germline V gene encodes CDR1 MDHEN and CDR2 SYDVKM. This CDR3 has 13 amino acids. Trimming pared 5 bases from V and 6 bases from J, leaving 11 bases between. The chain's CDR3 is CASSPGEVQPQHF. CDR3 DNA: TGTGCCAGCAGTCCCGGTGAGGTTCAGCCCCAGCATTTT.

The V gene is TRBV19, the J gene TRBJ1-2; 7 bases map to TRBD1. The CDR3 runs 17 residues. Germline values: CDR1 LNHDA, CDR2 SQIVND (reference sequence). After removal of 6 bases from V and 7 bases from J, the junction contained 20 bases not matched to a gene. The CDR3 here is CASRLRDSHSPSGGYTF. DNA of the CDR3: TGTGCCAGTAGGCTCCGGGACAGCCATTCTCCCTCCGGTGGCTACACCTTC.

This clone was picked up a small number of times. The chain joins TRBV2 to TRBJ1-1; 8 nucleotides align to TRBD1. The CDR3 has 14 residues. V lost 9 bases and J lost 4; bases outside the gene matches: 10. Germline V lookup: CDR1 SNHLY, CDR2 FYNNEI. DNA for the CDR3: TGTGCCAGTGCATTTCTTGGACAGGGCACTGAAGCTTTCTTT. Its protein is CASAFLGQGTEAFF.

This clone was recorded a few times. The genes are TRBV28 and TRBJ2-3, with 10 bases aligning to TRBD1. Unmatched junction bases numbered 6, after V lost 5 bases and J lost 4 bases. Germline V gene sequence: CDR1 MDHEN, CDR2 SYDVKM. This CDR3 region has 15 residues. CDR3: CASSAPGQGSDTQYF. The CDR3 nucleotides read TGTGCCAGCAGTGCCCCGGGACAGGGGTCAGATACGCAGTATTTT.

The chain is built from TRBV28 and TRBJ1-1; D remains ambiguous. Germline values: CDR1 MDHEN, CDR2 SYDVKM. The CDR3 contains 14 residues. Trimming left V 7 bases short and J 3 bases short, with 15 bases between. The CDR3 is CASTLRRLDTEAFF. The CDR3 DNA is TGTGCCAGCACCCTTCGGCGCCTAGACACTGAAGCTTTCTTT. Complete variable domain (other parts from reference TRBV28 and TRBJ1-1): DVKVTQSSRYLVKRTGEKVFLECVQDMDHENMFWYRQDPGLGLRLIYFSYDVKMKEKGDIPEGYSVSREKKERFSLILESASTNQTSMYLCASTLRRLDTEAFFGQGTRLTVV.

CDR3 bases: TGTGCCAGCAGCTTATTGGACATAAGCTACGAGCAGTACTTC. Amino acid sequence: CASSLLDISYEQYF. The V and J genes are TRBV7-2 and TRBJ2-7, with D perhaps matching TRBD1 (5 bases). This CDR3 is 14 amino acids long. Trimming shortened V by 2 bases and J by 3 bases, and 11 bases separated the two germline ends. The germline gives CDR1 SGHTA, CDR2 FQGNSA.

The V and J genes are TRBV2 and TRBJ1-1; perhaps TRBD1 as D (5 bases). The CDR3 contains 15 residues. V was cut by 6 bases and J by 4 bases, with 18 bases left in between. Germline loops: CDR1 SNHLY, CDR2 FYNNEI. CDR3: CASSAIGGGGTEAFF. The DNA for the CDR3 is TGTGCCAGCAGCGCCATCGGTGGGGGGGGCACTGAAGCTTTCTTT.

This chain joins TRBV7-3 and TRBJ2-3; 8 bases map to TRBD1. Per the germline V gene, CDR1 is SGHTA and CDR2 is FQGTGA. J gave up 8 bases and V 2 bases, and 9 bases lay outside the gene matches. The CDR3 is made up of 15 amino acids. CDR3 amino acids: CASSLGAGGYSTQYF. The CDR3 DNA reads TGTGCCAGCAGCTTAGGGGCAGGGGGCTATAGTACGCAGTATTTT.

The chain joins TRBV27 to TRBJ2-7, with TRBD2 identical over 8 bases. The CDR3 extends over 16 amino acids. V shed 5 bases, J shed 2 bases, and the junction held 11 bases outside the gene matches. The germline V gene encodes CDR1 MNHEY and CDR2 SMNVEV (reference sequence). The CDR3 sequence is CASSHKGLAGTYEQYF. In DNA, the CDR3 is TGTGCCAGCAGTCATAAGGGTTTAGCGGGAACCTACGAGCAGTACTTC.

In regard to this clone: The same CDR3 can be traced to other DNA sequences in this sample. The chain recombines TRBV29-1 with TRBJ1-4; unclear D gene. V was pared by 0 bases and J by 3 bases, with 11 bases between. This CDR3 has 15 residues. Germline V gene lookup returns CDR1 SQVTM and CDR2 ANQGSEA. The CDR3 region is CSVEERGLANEKLFF. The CDR3 bases are TGCAGCGTTGAAGAAAGAGGGCTAGCTAATGAAAAACTGTTTTTT.